This TCR beta chain originates from a study of blood T cell repertoires in COVID-19. Study background: PBMCs, B-cell-depleted T cells, or T cells provided the cDNA or gDNA that made up the material.

The CDR3 spans 14 residues. Unmatched junction bases numbered 13, after V lost 7 bases and J lost 11 bases. In germline, CDR1 is WSHSY, CDR2 SAAADI. Generated by immunoSEQ multiplex PCR, the TCRdb table keeps only in-frame clones and is missing some. The table lists approximately 190,000 clones, roughly 80% of them singletons, with 6% to 7% in the top ten. This clonotype was sampled from a woman in her thirties or forties with acute or convalescent COVID-19. The chain employs TRBV10-2 and TRBJ1-1, with TRBD1 identical over 10 bases. The source material was peripheral blood. CDR3 nucleotide sequence: TGCGCCAGCAACTCGGACAGGGGGTTTATCTGGGCTTTCTTT. This sequence encodes CASNSDRGFIWAFF.